What follows are 20 T cell receptor beta chains derived from one specimen sequenced in a study of blood T cells in healthy people across ages. A sample-barcoded 5' primer and a J-beta primer mix were used in a second PCR of about 7 to 11 cycles. From the 5' RACE reads, TCRdb called clonotypes with MiXCR, one entry per CDR3 protein. The data hold about 1,500,000 distinct CDR3 sequences, with 25% to 30% observed a single time. The sequenced material came from blood. These receptor sequences come from a woman aged 25-40 years in good health.

Many counts were recorded for this clonotype. V and J are TRBV2 and TRBJ2-3; D perhaps matches TRBD1 (5 bases). The V end lost 1 base, the J end lost 5 bases, and 7 bases lay between the germline ends. Germline lookup yields CDR1 SNHLY and CDR2 FYNNEI. This CDR3 has 13 amino acids. CDR3 in DNA: TGTGCCAGCAGTGAAGAAACAGGAGATACGCAGTATTTT. Protein: CASSEETGDTQYF.

This clonotype was detected a few times. This chain connects TRBV29-1 to TRBJ2-3; no firm D call. The CDR3 extends over 15 amino acids. Per germline, CDR1 SQVTM and CDR2 ANQGSEA. V lost 6 bases and J lost 2, with 18 bases in between. The CDR3 region has the DNA TGCAGCGTAGTTCCCGGGCCAACGAACACAGATACGCAGTATTTT. Translation: CSVVPGPTNTDTQYF.

CDR3 residues: CASSSNSGRATYEQYF. The CDR3 DNA follows: TGTGCCAGCAGCTCCAATAGCGGGAGGGCCACCTACGAGCAGTACTTC. V is TRBV7-2 and J is TRBJ2-5; TRBD2 matches at 11 bases. Gene TRBJ2-7 matches the end of the DNA better, so the J call may be wrong. The CDR3 is 16 amino acids. Germline CDR1 is SGHTA and CDR2 is FQGNSA.

This clonotype has more than one count but fewer than ten. The chain uses TRBV6-5 and TRBJ1-6; a weak D match, TRBD1 (5 bases). Germline V gene sequence: CDR1 MNHEY, CDR2 SVGAGI. CDR3 length equals 13 residues. Trimming removed 7 bases from V and 7 bases from J, with 11 bases in between. In DNA, the CDR3 is TGTGCCAGCACCCGGGACGGAAATTCACCCCTCCACTTT. Amino acids: CASTRDGNSPLHF.

V and J are TRBV28 and TRBJ1-2; D ambiguous. CDR1 and CDR2 from the germline V gene are MDHEN and SYDVKM. This CDR3 region has 13 residues. Trimming stripped 4 bases from V and 0 bases from J, with 6 bases between. CDR3 sequence (DNA): TGTGCCAGCAGTTGGGGAACTAACTATGGCTACACCTTC. This encodes CASSWGTNYGYTF.

This clonotype was found a few times. V and J are TRBV7-9 and TRBJ2-1; D not resolved. Germline assignment: CDR1 SEHNR and CDR2 FQNEAQ (reference sequence). Deletions cut 1 base from V and 4 bases from J, with 8 bases between. This CDR3 has 14 residues. The DNA for the CDR3 is TGTGCCAGCAGCTTAGAACAGCATTACAATGAGCAGTTCTTC. It is translated as CASSLEQHYNEQFF.

This clonotype showed up many times. V gene TRBV29-1 combines with J gene TRBJ2-6; the D is unclear. The CDR3 sequence is 14 residues long. Germline CDR1 is SQVTM and CDR2 is ANQGSEA. V was cut by 4 bases and J by 0 bases, with 7 bases left in between. This CDR3 is CSVGRNSGANVLTF. The DNA for the CDR3 is TGCAGCGTTGGACGGAACTCTGGGGCCAACGTCCTGACTTTC.

This clonotype came up a few times. CDR3 bases: TGTGCCAGCAGTTACATCGAACGGAAGCAGTTCTTC. As protein: CASSYIERKQFF. This rearrangement joins TRBV6-2 or TRBV6-3 to TRBJ2-1; D gene unclear. Germline V CDR1 and CDR2: MNHEY, SVGEGT. The CDR3 covers 12 residues. V shed 2 bases and J shed 11 bases, with 10 bases lying between them.

The rearrangement joins TRBV6-5 to TRBJ2-1; D gene unclear. The germline gives CDR1 MNHEY, CDR2 SVGAGI. The length of the CDR3 is 12 residues. Trimming removed 0 bases at V and 13 bases at J, with 10 bases between. Here the CDR3 DNA reads TGTGCCAGCAGTTACTCGGGCGAGACCCAGTTCTTC. Translating gives CASSYSGETQFF.

The table lists this clonotype with many counts. This chain links TRBV12-3 or TRBV12-4 with TRBJ2-5; D may be TRBD1 (5 bases). Trimming removed 6 bases from V and 2 bases from J, with 13 bases in between. This CDR3 has 14 residues. CDR3 in DNA: TGTGCCAGCAGCCCCAGGGCGGAGCAAGAGACCCAGTACTTC. Its protein is CASSPRAEQETQYF.

The V gene is TRBV21-1, the J gene TRBJ2-5; TRBD1 is the table's D call, not checked against the DNA. The DNA end is a closer match to TRBJ2-7, so the J assignment may be wrong. TRBV21-1 constitutes a pseudogene. The CDR3 runs to 13 residues. CDR3 nucleotide sequence: TGTGCCAGCAGCAGGGTCAGGGGTTACGAGCAGTACTTC. This sequence encodes CASSRVRGYEQYF.

Comment on this clonotype: Relative to the germline gene, one junction end is altered; a read error may explain this. The chain employs TRBV3-1 and TRBJ2-3; D possibly corresponds to TRBD1 (5 bases). This CDR3 is built from 14 residues. Germline CDR1 and CDR2: LGHDT and YNNKEL (reference sequence). CDR3 amino acids: CASSQDHRTGTQYF. Written as DNA, the CDR3 is TGTGCCAGCAGCCAAGATCACAGAACAGGTACGCAGTATTTT.

This clonotype was observed a handful of times. The V call is TRBV5-1, the J call TRBJ1-2, with 9 bases aligning to TRBD1. The CDR3 sequence is 15 residues long. Germline-derived CDR1 and CDR2 are SGHRS and YFSETQ. V gave up 4 bases and J gave up 4 bases; unmatched junction bases: 8. The CDR3 reads CASSVGQGSAYGYTF. In nucleotides, the CDR3 is TGCGCCAGCAGCGTGGGACAGGGAAGTGCCTATGGCTACACCTTC.

The genes are TRBV7-9 and TRBJ1-1, with D hard to call. Trimming shortened V by 3 bases and J by 5 bases, and 13 bases separated the two germline ends. The CDR3 has 14 residues. Germline CDR1 and CDR2: SEHNR and FQNEAQ (reference sequence). As DNA, the CDR3 is TGTGCCAGCAGCTTGGGGTTGACGAGGACTGAAGCTTTCTTT. As protein: CASSLGLTRTEAFF. Complete variable domain (other parts from reference TRBV7-9 and TRBJ1-1): DTGVSQNPRHKITKRGQNVTFRCDPISEHNRLYWYRQTLGQGPEFLTYFQNEAQLEKSRLLSDRFSAERPKGSFSTLEIQRTEQGDSAMYLCASSLGLTRTEAFFGQGTRLTVV.

The chain employs TRBV24-1 and TRBJ1-2; TRBD1 matches at 9 bases. This CDR3 has 14 residues. Germline lookup yields CDR1 KGHDR and CDR2 SFDVKD. With 7 bases clipped from V and 6 bases from J, the junction kept 8 bases outside the gene matches. The CDR3 here is CATSSRDREDGYTF. In DNA, the CDR3 is TGTGCCACCAGCAGCCGGGACAGGGAGGATGGCTACACCTTC.

The CDR3, as DNA: TGTGCCAGCAGCTATTCGTTGGTCTCCTACAATGAGCAGTTCTTC. Translating gives CASSYSLVSYNEQFF. The genes are TRBV5-5 and TRBJ2-1, with unresolved D. V lost 3 bases, J lost 0 bases, and 10 bases lay in between. The CDR3 is 15 amino acids. The germline gives CDR1 SGHKS, CDR2 YYEKEE (reference sequence). Filled out from reference TRBV5-5 and TRBJ2-1, the complete variable domain reads DAGVTQSPTHLIKTRGQQVTLRCSPISGHKSVSWYQQVLGQGPQFIFQYYEKEERGRGNFPDRFSARQFPNYSSELNVNALLLGDSALYLCASSYSLVSYNEQFFGPGTRLTVL.

A few counts support this clonotype. The CDR3 protein is CSVGAGVLTGELFF. The CDR3 DNA sequence: TGCAGCGTTGGAGCGGGGGTCCTCACCGGGGAGCTGTTTTTT. The V and J genes are TRBV29-1 and TRBJ2-2; TRBD2 matches 8 bases. Per the germline V gene, CDR1 is SQVTM and CDR2 is ANQGSEA. The CDR3 length is 14 residues. After removal of 4 bases from V and 4 bases from J, the junction contained 5 bases not matched to a gene.

Only one count was recorded for this clonotype. V is TRBV20-1 and J is TRBJ1-4; 8 bases fit TRBD1. Trimming cost V 5 bases and J 14 bases; bases outside gene matches: 7. Per germline, CDR1 DFQATT and CDR2 SNEGSKA (reference sequence). CDR3 length: 11 residues. In nucleotides, the CDR3 is TGCAGTGCTCAACGGCGGGACAGGCTGTTTTTT. As protein: CSAQRRDRLFF.

This clonotype was recorded a few times. V is TRBV28 and J is TRBJ2-7; D is uncertain. Germline CDR1 is MDHEN and CDR2 is SYDVKM. The CDR3 has 12 amino acids. The V and J ends lost 6 bases and 3 bases respectively, with 9 bases between them. CDR3 sequence (DNA): TGTGCCAGCAGCCCCCTGATCTACGAGCAGTACTTC. Protein product: CASSPLIYEQYF. Drawing the rest from reference TRBV28 and TRBJ2-7, the complete variable domain is DVKVTQSSRYLVKRTGEKVFLECVQDMDHENMFWYRQDPGLGLRLIYFSYDVKMKEKGDIPEGYSVSREKKERFSLILESASTNQTSMYLCASSPLIYEQYFGPGTRLTVT.

This clonotype was counted between two and nine times. The CDR3 nucleotides read TGCAGCGCTGGGGGACAGGTGAACACCGGGGAGCTGTTTTTT. Its protein product is CSAGGQVNTGELFF. The chain combines TRBV29-1 with TRBJ2-2, with 8 bases that match TRBD1. V dropped 7 bases and J dropped 1; count of bases not matched to a gene: 5. The germline CDR1 and CDR2 sequences are SQVTM and ANQGSEA. The CDR3 sequence is 14 residues long.